This T cell receptor beta chain was profiled in a study of blood T cell repertoires in COVID-19. Original processing notes: Reference gene primers were amplified, and this amplification served to estimate nucleated cell counts. Sequenced by immunoSEQ multiplex PCR; TCRdb stores in-frame clones only, minus some. V and J calls and clone size come straight from that table; D and trimming were deduced from the DNA. In the table there are under 40,000 clones, 87% of which are singletons. V lost 4 bases and J lost 8, with 12 bases in between. The length of the CDR3 is 12 residues. CDR1 is KGHSH, CDR2 LQKENI, per germline.

Sequencing was carried out using peripheral blood. The rearrangement uses TRBV18 and TRBJ2-7; the D gene is possibly TRBD1 (6 bases). This TCR came from an older man with active COVID-19. In nucleotides, the CDR3 is TGTGCCAGCTCACGGGACACCTATCAGCAGTACTTC. This encodes CASSRDTYQQYF.